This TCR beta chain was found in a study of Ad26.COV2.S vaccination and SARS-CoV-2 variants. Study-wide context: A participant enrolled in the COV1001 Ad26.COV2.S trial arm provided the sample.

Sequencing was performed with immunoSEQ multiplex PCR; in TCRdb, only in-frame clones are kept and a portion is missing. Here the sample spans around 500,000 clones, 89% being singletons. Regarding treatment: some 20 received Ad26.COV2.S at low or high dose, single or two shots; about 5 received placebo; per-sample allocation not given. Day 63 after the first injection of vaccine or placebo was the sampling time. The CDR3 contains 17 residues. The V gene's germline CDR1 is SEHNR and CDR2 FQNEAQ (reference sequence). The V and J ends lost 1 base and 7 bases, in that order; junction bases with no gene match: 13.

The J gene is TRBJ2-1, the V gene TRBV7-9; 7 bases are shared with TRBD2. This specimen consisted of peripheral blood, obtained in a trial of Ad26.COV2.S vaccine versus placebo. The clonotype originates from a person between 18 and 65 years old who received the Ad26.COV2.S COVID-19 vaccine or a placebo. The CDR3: CASSLVVSSRELNEQFF. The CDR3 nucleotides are TGTGCCAGCAGCTTAGTCGTTTCGTCGCGGGAGTTGAATGAGCAGTTCTTC.